This T cell receptor (beta chain) is from a study of blood T cell repertoires in COVID-19. Study summary: From T cells, B-cell-depleted T cells, or PBMCs came the material, which was cDNA or gDNA.

In Seattle, patients joined the study during active infection and were tracked longitudinally. Trimming pared 0 bases from V and 0 bases from J, leaving 10 bases between. The CDR3 is 16 amino acids. The germline gives CDR1 SGHRS, CDR2 YFSETQ. Original processing notes: Reference gene primers were amplified, and this amplification served to estimate nucleated cell counts. Generated by immunoSEQ multiplex PCR, the TCRdb table keeps only in-frame clones and is missing some. The DNA was the basis for D and trimming; V, J and clone size are from that table. The repertoire holds under 400,000 clones, with around 90% as singletons.

This receptor was taken from a woman aged 55-69 years with COVID-19, enrolled during active disease. The sample taken for sequencing was peripheral blood. J is TRBJ2-1 and V is TRBV5-1, with D perhaps TRBD2 (6 bases). This chain's CDR3 is CASSLGGVHSYNEQFF. The CDR3 bases are TGCGCCAGCAGCTTGGGCGGGGTACACTCCTACAATGAGCAGTTCTTC.